These 22 T cell receptor beta chains came from one sample sequenced in a study of blood T cells in healthy people across ages. Primed by a sample-barcoded 5' primer and a J-beta primer mix, a second PCR proceeded for about 7 to 11 cycles. TCRdb re-called the 5' RACE reads through MiXCR, storing one row per CDR3 protein. Among 1.5 million to 2 million distinct CDR3 sequences listed, roughly 52% were seen once. The sample consisted of blood. The receptors were gathered from a woman aged 40 to 55 in good health.

This clonotype was recorded once. A junction boundary mismatches the germline segment, possibly from a read error. CDR3 in DNA: TGTGCCAGCACCCCAGTCAATAATTTACCCCTCCACTTT. Translated, it gives CASTPVNNLPLHF. This rearrangement joins TRBV28 to TRBJ1-6; no clear D gene. The CDR3 runs to 13 residues. CDR1 is MDHEN, CDR2 SYDVKM, per germline.

This chain connects TRBV29-1 to TRBJ1-2, with a tentative D call TRBD1 (5 bases). Per germline, CDR1 SQVTM and CDR2 ANQGSEA. The V end lost 7 bases, the J end lost 2 bases, and 14 bases lay between the germline ends. There are 13 residues in the CDR3. CDR3: CSARGDLNYGYTF. CDR3 nucleotide sequence: TGCAGCGCGAGAGGGGACCTAAACTATGGCTACACCTTC.

This chain uses TRBV5-1 with TRBJ2-2; 9 bases agree with TRBD1. This CDR3 comprises 16 residues. The V gene's germline CDR1 is SGHRS and CDR2 YFSETQ. V lost 7 bases, J lost 1 base, and 8 bases stayed unmatched. CDR3 sequence reads: CASGTSGQGNTGELFF. The CDR3 bases are TGCGCCAGCGGCACCTCGGGACAGGGGAACACCGGGGAGCTGTTTTTT.

The rearrangement joins TRBV2 to TRBJ2-3, with TRBD1 identical over 7 bases. V shed 8 bases and J 0 bases; nucleotides not matched to a gene: 8. The germline CDR1 and CDR2 sequences are SNHLY and FYNNEI. This CDR3 comprises 15 residues. The CDR3 loop reads CASGGPGQSTDTQYF. Written as DNA, the CDR3 is TGTGCCAGCGGGGGACCGGGACAGAGCACAGATACGCAGTATTTT.

The V gene is TRBV9, the J gene TRBJ1-2; D unclear. Germline V gene data show CDR1 as SGDLS and CDR2 as YYNGEE. This CDR3 is built from 12 residues. Deletions cut 4 bases from V and 6 bases from J, with 10 bases between. The CDR3 DNA follows: TGTGCCAGCAGCCCGGTGATGGATGGCTACACCTTC. Translation gives CASSPVMDGYTF.

The V gene is TRBV12-3 or TRBV12-4, the J gene TRBJ2-1, with 8 bases aligning to TRBD1. With 6 bases clipped from V and 10 bases from J, the junction kept 8 bases outside the gene matches. The CDR3 has 13 amino acids. CDR3 region: CASRRGQEGEQFF. In DNA form, the CDR3 reads TGTGCCAGCAGACGGGGACAGGAGGGAGAGCAGTTCTTC.

The chain uses TRBV3-1 and TRBJ1-2; 8 positions agree with TRBD1. The V segment lost 0 bases and the J segment 8 bases; nucleotides outside the gene matches: 5. Germline-derived CDR1 and CDR2 are LGHDT and YNNKEL (reference sequence). The CDR3 is made up of 14 amino acids. This CDR3 reads CASSQEMAGGGYTF. Here the CDR3 DNA reads TGTGCCAGCAGCCAAGAAATGGCAGGGGGCGGCTACACCTTC.

The chain combines TRBV6-5 with TRBJ2-5, with D tentatively TRBD1 (6 bases). There are 16 residues in the CDR3. Germline V CDR1 and CDR2: MNHEY, SVGAGI. V lost 6 bases and J lost 0, with 17 bases in between. This CDR3 is CASSQGQTSYQETQYF. The CDR3 bases are TGTGCCAGCAGCCAAGGACAGACTTCGTACCAAGAGACCCAGTACTTC.

This clonotype was counted only a few times. The J gene is TRBJ2-7, the V gene TRBV7-2, with TRBD2 as a possible D gene (6 bases). Deletions cut 3 bases from V and 7 bases from J, with 16 bases between. Per germline, CDR1 SGHTA and CDR2 FQGNSA. This CDR3 spans 14 amino acids. CDR3 region: CASSLGGTVTEQYF. The CDR3 nucleotides are TGTGCCAGCAGCTTGGGGGGAACCGTAACGGAGCAGTACTTC.

For this clonotype: Sequence at one end of the junction differs from germline and may be a read error. J is TRBJ2-7 and V is TRBV7-6; maybe TRBD1 (5 bases). CDR1 SGHVS and CDR2 FNYEAQ come from the germline V gene. There are 14 residues in the CDR3. This CDR3 is CASSLDQGSSEQYF. In DNA, the CDR3 is TGTGCCAGCAGCTTAGATCAGGGTTCCTCCGAGCAGTACTTC.

This rearrangement joins TRBV29-1 to TRBJ2-7; TRBD2 matches at 8 bases. The CDR3 contains 11 residues. V was pared by 7 bases and J by 6 bases, with 5 bases of the junction left unmatched. CDR1 is SQVTM and CDR2 is ANQGSEA in the germline V gene. The CDR3 protein is CSGERGFEQYF. CDR3 in DNA: TGCAGCGGGGAGCGGGGGTTCGAGCAGTACTTC.

In DNA form, the CDR3 reads TGTGCCAGCAGCTCGACTAGGACTAATGAAAAACTGTTTTTT. It encodes CASSSTRTNEKLFF. The chain recombines TRBV7-2 with TRBJ1-4; the D is unclear. The V gene lost 4 bases and the J gene lost 2 bases, with 8 bases spanning the gap. This CDR3 region has 14 residues. The germline V gene has CDR1 SGHTA and CDR2 FQGNSA.

The gene calls are TRBV6-5 and TRBJ2-5; D is unresolved. V lost 4 bases and J lost 4, with 10 bases in between. The length of the CDR3 is 13 residues. Germline-derived CDR1 and CDR2 are MNHEY and SVGAGI. CDR3 nucleotide sequence: TGTGCCAGCAGTTCCACGATACGAGAGACCCAGTACTTC. Amino acid sequence: CASSSTIRETQYF.

To note about this clonotype: The junction departs from germline at one end; a sequencing error may be responsible. The V and J genes are TRBV4-3 and TRBJ1-6; D perhaps matches TRBD1 (6 bases). Germline CDR1 reads LGHNA; CDR2 reads YSLEER. The CDR3 totals 15 residues. DNA of the CDR3: TGCGTCAGCAGCCTCCACAGGGATTTAGGGTCACCCCTCCACTTT. Its protein is CVSSLHRDLGSPLHF.

The chain links TRBV14 to TRBJ2-2, with D hard to call. Germline V gene lookup returns CDR1 SGHDN and CDR2 FVKESK. The germline V and J ends were trimmed by 1 base and 1 base, with 4 bases remaining between them. The CDR3 length is 14 residues. The CDR3 DNA sequence: TGTGCCAGCAGCCAAGGGGGGAACACCGGGGAGCTGTTTTTT. This gives the protein CASSQGGNTGELFF.

The chain couples TRBV12-3 or TRBV12-4 to TRBJ2-3; perhaps TRBD1 as D (6 bases). V shed 6 bases and J shed 2 bases, with 15 bases lying between them. There are 15 residues in the CDR3. Here the CDR3 DNA reads TGTGCCAGCAGCTCCACAGGGACGGCCACAGATACGCAGTATTTT. This encodes CASSSTGTATDTQYF.

This clonotype was recorded only once. V gene TRBV7-9 combines with J gene TRBJ2-5; TRBD1 matches at 10 bases. The CDR3 totals 16 residues. Germline values: CDR1 SEHNR, CDR2 FQNEAQ (reference sequence). Trimming took 3 bases from V and 1 from J; bases not matched to a gene: 5. CDR3 amino acids: CASSFTGTGAQETQYF. The CDR3 DNA is TGTGCCAGCAGCTTCACCGGGACAGGGGCCCAAGAGACCCAGTACTTC.

The chain combines TRBV6-5 with TRBJ2-3; tentatively, D is TRBD1 or TRBD2 (5 bases each). The CDR3 covers 15 residues. The ends were cut back, 2 bases at V and 4 bases at J, with 13 bases in the middle. The germline CDR1 and CDR2 sequences are MNHEY and SVGAGI. The CDR3 loop reads CASSYEGRQADTQYF. Written as DNA, the CDR3 is TGTGCCAGCAGTTACGAGGGGCGGCAGGCAGATACGCAGTATTTT.

The table lists this clonotype with a count of one. The chain uses TRBV5-1 and TRBJ2-3; a weak D match, TRBD2 (5 bases). The CDR3 length is 17 residues. V was clipped by 4 bases and J by 0 bases, with 18 bases between them. Germline CDR1 and CDR2: SGHRS and YFSETQ. The CDR3 protein is CASSPIRTGISTDTQYF. The CDR3 DNA sequence: TGCGCCAGCAGCCCTATCCGGACGGGGATAAGCACAGATACGCAGTATTTT.

The CDR3 DNA reads as TGTGCCAGCGGCAGGGGGTCCTACAATGAGCAGTACTTC. It encodes CASGRGSYNEQYF. This chain connects TRBV28 to TRBJ2-1; 7 bases are a match to TRBD1. The DNA end lines up better with TRBJ2-7; the J call may be wrong. Germline CDR1 MDHEN, CDR2 SYDVKM. The length of the CDR3 is 13 residues.

This clonotype occurred a few times. The J gene is TRBJ1-4, the V gene TRBV7-9, with no clear D. Germline V CDR1 and CDR2: SEHNR, FQNEAQ (reference sequence). This CDR3 is 16 amino acids long. Deletions cut 4 bases from V and 5 bases from J, with 17 bases between. CDR3 residues: CASSSLIRAENEKLFF. The CDR3 DNA reads as TGTGCCAGCAGCTCCCTTATAAGGGCCGAGAATGAAAAACTGTTTTTT.

This clonotype showed up just a few times. The chain couples TRBV9 to TRBJ1-2; 10 bases match TRBD1. The CDR3 has 14 amino acids. V was clipped by 2 bases and J by 8 bases; unmatched bases: 6. Germline V lookup: CDR1 SGDLS, CDR2 YYNGEE. In nucleotides, the CDR3 is TGTGCCAGCAGCGTTGTGACAGGGGGCCAGGGCTACACCTTC. Its translation: CASSVVTGGQGYTF.